A single sample gave rise to the 11 T cell receptor beta chains below, sequenced in a study of T cells in Graves' hyperthyroidism and ophthalmopathy. RNA transcripts were the template for amplifying TCR beta CDR3 regions. In the first-round RT-PCR of the TCR CDR3, the HTBI primer set was used. One entry per CDR3 protein results from TCRdb running MiXCR on the multiplex PCR reads. The data hold roughly 700,000 distinct CDR3 sequences, with 12% to 15% observed a single time. Sequenced: blood. These receptor sequences come from a young woman with Graves' hyperthyroidism.

Of note for this clonotype: Here the CDR3 omits its conserved ending phenylalanine or tryptophan, so a read error is the likely source. The V and J genes are TRBV20-1 and TRBJ2-7; 8 nucleotides align to TRBD2. V lost 6 bases, J lost 0 bases, and 16 bases stayed unmatched. Germline V CDR1 and CDR2: DFQATT, SNEGSKA (reference sequence). The CDR3 runs to 17 residues. CDR3 loop: CSAKKAGGLSFSYEQYL. In nucleotides, the CDR3 is TGCAGTGCAAAGAAGGCGGGAGGTCTCTCCTTCTCCTACGAGCAGTACCTC.

This chain joins TRBV28 and TRBJ1-2, with TRBD1 matching over 8 bases. This CDR3 comprises 15 residues. The trim removed 6 bases at V and 1 base at J, leaving 7 bases unmatched. The germline CDR1 and CDR2 sequences are MDHEN and SYDVKM. CDR3 nucleotides: TGTGCCAGCAGACCAGGGGGCCTTTATAACTATGGCTACACCTTC. Its translation is CASRPGGLYNYGYTF.

The sample holds many counts of this clonotype. V usage is TRBV7-9 and J usage is TRBJ2-7, with D perhaps assigned TRBD1 or TRBD2 (5 bases each). The CDR3 sequence is 15 residues long. CDR1 and CDR2 (germline): SEHNR, FQNEAQ (reference sequence). Deletions cut 5 bases from V and 3 bases from J, with 17 bases between. The CDR3 nucleotides are TGTGCCAGCAGCCCAGGGAGCGGAACAGACTACGAGCAGTACTTC. Translated: CASSPGSGTDYEQYF.

The rearrangement links TRBV9 to TRBJ2-3; D is undetermined. The CDR3 is 14 amino acids. Per germline, CDR1 SGDLS and CDR2 YYNGEE. The germline V and J ends were trimmed by 3 bases and 6 bases, with 14 bases remaining between them. CDR3 in DNA: TGTGCCAGCAGCGCGGAGAACGGTTGGGATACGCAGTATTTT. Translating it yields CASSAENGWDTQYF.

This clonotype was seen ten or more times. The J gene is TRBJ2-7, the V gene TRBV12-3 or TRBV12-4; 10 bases fit TRBD2. The CDR3 extends over 16 amino acids. J lost 4 bases, V lost 1 base, and 7 bases had no gene match. The CDR3 DNA sequence: TGTGCCAGCAGTTTAGTGGCTAGCGGGAGTGTTTACGAGCAGTACTTC. Translating it yields CASSLVASGSVYEQYF.

This clonotype was observed a few times. The rearrangement links TRBV3-1 to TRBJ2-7; 11 bases match TRBD2. Trimming removed 0 bases from V and 2 bases from J; junction bases left unmatched: 3. Per the germline V gene, CDR1 is LGHDT and CDR2 is YNNKEL (reference sequence). This CDR3 is 16 amino acids long. This CDR3 reads CASSQDPTSGAYEQYF. CDR3 DNA sequence: TGTGCCAGCAGCCAAGACCCGACTAGCGGGGCCTACGAGCAGTACTTC.

This chain uses TRBV9 with TRBJ2-2; 7 bases align to TRBD2. CDR3 length: 15 amino acids. The V gene's germline CDR1 is SGDLS and CDR2 YYNGEE. Trimming took 2 bases from V and 6 from J; bases not matched to a gene: 7. In DNA form, the CDR3 reads TGTGCCAGCAGCGTGGGCGGGAGTTCCGCCGGGGAGCTGTTTTTT. The encoded protein is CASSVGGSSAGELFF. The entire variable domain, with the rest obtained from reference TRBV9 and TRBJ2-2, is as follows: DSGVTQTPKHLITATGQRVTLRCSPRSGDLSVYWYQQSLDQGLQFLIQYYNGEERAKGNILERFSAQQFPDLHSELNLSSLELGDSALYFCASSVGGSSAGELFFGEGSRLTVL.

This clonotype was detected many times. This rearrangement joins TRBV29-1 to TRBJ1-1; unclear D gene. This CDR3 is built from 14 residues. CDR1 and CDR2 (germline): SQVTM, ANQGSEA. The ends were cut back, 4 bases at V and 6 bases at J, with 18 bases in the middle. The DNA for the CDR3 is TGCAGCGTTGCAGACCGGGCCGATAGCGCTGAAGCTTTCTTT. This encodes CSVADRADSAEAFF. Looking up the rest from reference TRBV29-1 and TRBJ1-1 gives the full variable domain: SAVISQKPSRDICQRGTSLTIQCQVDSQVTMMFWYRQQPGQSLTLIATANQGSEATYESGFVIDKFPISRPNLTFSTLTVSNMSPEDSSIYLCSVADRADSAEAFFGQGTRLTVV.

As to this clonotype: This may be a read error: a much more frequent sequence differs by one nucleotide. This sequence joins TRBV5-5 and TRBJ1-5; 10 positions agree with TRBD1. The germline CDR1 and CDR2 sequences are SGHKS and YYEKEE (reference sequence). The ends lost 2 bases at V and 5 bases at J; junction bases unmatched: 1. The CDR3 length is 14 residues. The CDR3 DNA reads as TGTGCCAGCAGCTTCGGACAGGGGGATCAGCCCCAGCATTTT. This gives the protein CASSFGQGDQPQHF.

Many counts were recorded for this clonotype. V usage is TRBV6-6 and J usage is TRBJ2-1; tentative D call: TRBD2 (5 bases). Germline CDR1 MNHNY, CDR2 SVGAGI (reference sequence). With 2 bases removed from V and 10 bases from J, the gap between germline ends came to 15 bases. This CDR3 contains 14 residues. The CDR3 here is CASSYVTGMYEQFF. In nucleotides, the CDR3 is TGTGCCAGCAGTTACGTAACCGGGATGTACGAGCAGTTCTTC.

This clonotype showed up many times. The chain couples TRBV6-1 to TRBJ1-1; D is unclear. This CDR3 has 12 residues. Trimming took off 3 bases at V and 8 bases at J, with 10 bases between the two ends. Germline CDR1 MNHNS, CDR2 SASEGT. CDR3 coding DNA: TGTGCCAGCAGTGAGACTTGGGTGGAAGCTTTCTTT. This gives the protein CASSETWVEAFF.